The 15 T cell receptor beta chains listed next were all sequenced from one sample in a study of regulatory T cells in long-lasting Graves disease. The time point denotes: persistent/refractory GD, antithyroid drugs over 5 years with positive TRAb. Following extraction of RNA from PBMCs, that RNA was used to make the TCR library. Arm-PCR of CDR3 regions with iRepertoire HTBI primers generated TCR beta libraries. TCRdb fed the multiplex PCR reads into MiXCR, producing one record per CDR3 protein. Of some 430,000 distinct CDR3 sequences detected, about 22% appear once; the ten largest clones hold roughly 6.9%. Sequenced material: peripheral blood mononuclear cells (PBMCs), taken when the disease was refractory, from a patient treated with antithyroid drugs. The source is a female donor with Graves disease.

A note on this clonotype: A read error is possible here, since a much larger clone lies one base away. The chain couples TRBV12-3 or TRBV12-4 to TRBJ2-5; 10 bases align to TRBD1. The CDR3 covers 14 residues. The ends lost 3 bases at V and 4 bases at J; junction bases unmatched: 2. CDR3 nucleotides: TGTGCCAGCAGTTTTGGGGACAGGGGAGAGACCCAGTACTTC. Encoded protein: CASSFGDRGETQYF.

V gene TRBV2 combines with J gene TRBJ2-2, with a possible D match to TRBD1 (5 bases). V lost 2 bases and J lost 3, with 13 bases in between. Germline values: CDR1 SNHLY, CDR2 FYNNEI. The CDR3 is made up of 16 amino acids. Written as DNA, the CDR3 is TGTGCCAGCAGTGAAACGGACATAACGGACACCGGGGAGCTGTTTTTT. Amino acid sequence: CASSETDITDTGELFF.

This clonotype was counted at least ten times. The rearrangement links TRBV12-5 to TRBJ2-4; D might be TRBD1 or TRBD2, each matching 5 bases. This CDR3 contains 18 residues. Trimming pared 2 bases from V and 3 bases from J, leaving 20 bases between. Germline V gives CDR1 LGHNT, CDR2 FRNRAP. CDR3 nucleotides: TGTGCTAGTGGTTTGAGAATTTTGGGGGAGAGCAGCAAAAACATTCAGTACTTC. It yields the protein CASGLRILGESSKNIQYF.

This clonotype occurred many times. The chain uses TRBV15 and TRBJ1-2, with 7 positions matching TRBD1. V was pared by 5 bases and J by 6 bases, with 15 bases of the junction left unmatched. Germline V gives CDR1 LNHNV, CDR2 YYDKDF (reference sequence). The CDR3 length is 16 residues. In nucleotides, the CDR3 is TGTGCCACCAGCCGGATGCGGACAGGCCAGAAGGATGGCTACACCTTC. Translating it yields CATSRMRTGQKDGYTF.

This clonotype was found many times. The chain is built from TRBV28 and TRBJ2-7; tentative D call: TRBD1 (6 bases). V was shortened by 6 bases and J by 3 bases, with 21 bases between the two germline ends. The CDR3 has 16 residues. Germline CDR1 is MDHEN and CDR2 is SYDVKM. The CDR3 DNA follows: TGTGCCAGCAGCCCCTTGGGGGCCCTGGGGTTCTACGAGCAGTACTTC. It specifies CASSPLGALGFYEQYF.

This clonotype was picked up many times. The chain carries TRBV12-3 or TRBV12-4 and TRBJ1-2; 10 bases map to TRBD1. V shed 6 bases and J 8 bases; nucleotides not matched to a gene: 9. The CDR3 covers 14 residues. In DNA, the CDR3 is TGTGCCAGCAGCCCGGTGACAGGGGGCAACGGCTACACCTTC. It yields the protein CASSPVTGGNGYTF.

The table lists this clonotype with a few counts. One base away lies a much larger clone, so this may be a sequencing read error. The chain joins TRBV28 to TRBJ2-7, with 9 bases lining up with TRBD2. Germline V gene data show CDR1 as MDHEN and CDR2 as SYDVKM. The CDR3 runs to 15 residues. Trimming at V came to 11 bases and at J to 2 bases, leaving 13 bases not matched to a gene. The CDR3 DNA reads as TGTGCCGGCACTATTAGCGGGGGAGGCACCTACGAGCAGTACTTC. It specifies CAGTISGGGTYEQYF.

Many counts were recorded for this clonotype. This chain connects TRBV6-2 or TRBV6-3 to TRBJ2-5; 7 nucleotides match TRBD2. The ends lost 4 bases at V and 0 bases at J; junction bases unmatched: 11. Germline CDR1 is MNHEY and CDR2 is SVGEGT. The CDR3 runs to 17 residues. CDR3 DNA sequence: TGTGCCAGCAGTTCGGGTTCGCTAGCGGTGTACCAAGAGACCCAGTACTTC. Translation: CASSSGSLAVYQETQYF.

The rearrangement links TRBV6-1 to TRBJ1-5; 9 bases are shared with TRBD1. Per germline, CDR1 MNHNS and CDR2 SASEGT. CDR3 length: 17 amino acids. V was pared by 6 bases and J by 2 bases, with 11 bases of the junction left unmatched. The CDR3 region is CASSPTGGYIRNQPQHF. The CDR3 coding sequence is TGTGCCAGCAGCCCTACAGGGGGCTATATCCGCAATCAGCCCCAGCATTTT.

This clonotype was seen only a few times. The gene calls are TRBV20-1 and TRBJ2-7, with TRBD2 identical over 8 bases. The CDR3 runs 16 residues. The V segment lost 3 bases and the J segment 4 bases; nucleotides outside the gene matches: 14. CDR1 and CDR2 (germline): DFQATT, SNEGSKA (reference sequence). In DNA, the CDR3 is TGCAGTGCTAGTGACCCTAGGACTAGCTCTAGGTACGAGCAGTACTTC. Amino acid sequence: CSASDPRTSSRYEQYF.

This clonotype occurred many times. The CDR3 DNA sequence: TGTGCCACCGCAGCTAACTATGGCTACACCTTC. The encoded protein is CATAANYGYTF. The rearrangement joins TRBV28 to TRBJ1-2; D not certain. Trimming left V 10 bases short and J 0 bases short, with 6 bases between. Germline CDR1 MDHEN, CDR2 SYDVKM. The CDR3 runs 11 residues.

This clonotype has ten or more counts. The J gene is TRBJ2-5, the V gene TRBV24-1, with TRBD2 matching over 9 bases. This CDR3 has 15 residues. Germline V CDR1 and CDR2: KGHDR, SFDVKD. Trimming removed 5 bases from V and 1 base from J; junction bases left unmatched: 4. CDR3 sequence reads: CATSGLAGAQETQYF. CDR3 nucleotide sequence: TGTGCCACCAGTGGGTTAGCGGGGGCCCAAGAGACCCAGTACTTC.

The CDR3 is CASTIRGGGEKLFF. For the CDR3, the DNA is TGTGCCAGCACCATAAGGGGAGGGGGGGAAAAACTGTTTTTT. The rearrangement links TRBV28 to TRBJ1-4; a weak D match, TRBD1 (6 bases). The V gene lost 7 bases and the J gene lost 8 bases, with 17 bases spanning the gap. Germline V CDR1 and CDR2: MDHEN, SYDVKM. This CDR3 spans 14 amino acids.

There are many counts of this clonotype. The genes are TRBV2 and TRBJ2-5; no clear D. Trimming pared 2 bases from V and 2 bases from J, leaving 9 bases between. CDR3 length: 14 residues. CDR1 SNHLY and CDR2 FYNNEI come from the germline V gene. The CDR3 bases are TGTGCCAGCAGTGAATCGGCAGGACAAGAGACCCAGTACTTC. This gives the protein CASSESAGQETQYF.

The count of this clonotype is one. J is TRBJ2-7 and V is TRBV20-1, with D perhaps matching TRBD1 (6 bases). Germline CDR1 and CDR2: DFQATT and SNEGSKA (reference sequence). V dropped 4 bases and J dropped 7 bases, with 17 bases sitting between them. The CDR3 consists of 13 residues. CDR3 region: CSAKGGQLLEQYF. Written as DNA, the CDR3 is TGCAGTGCTAAAGGTGGACAGTTACTGGAGCAGTACTTC.